Included here is one T cell receptor (beta chain) sequence, with context. The germline gives CDR1 DFQATT, CDR2 SNEGSKA (reference sequence). V was shortened by 4 bases and J by 3 bases, with 21 bases between the two germline ends. This CDR3 comprises 16 residues. The sample is drawn from a study of CD8 T cells in Susac syndrome. Random hexamers served to reverse transcribe roughly 0.45 to 1 ug RNA. A single record per CDR3 protein comes from TCRdb applying MiXCR to the immunoSEQ multiplex PCR reads. This sample has under 200,000 distinct CDR3 sequences, with roughly 94% found just once. Sequencing used CD8+ T cells from PBMCs. The V and J genes are TRBV20-1 and TRBJ2-5; unclear D gene. This receptor was taken from a human donor with Susac syndrome. CDR3 amino acids: CSANPSGRLGEETQYF. CDR3 DNA: TGCAGTGCTAACCCCAGTGGCAGGCTTGGAGAAGAGACCCAGTACTTC.